The 2 T cell receptor beta chains in this list originate from one sample, sequenced in a study of blood T cell repertoires in COVID-19. Using immunoSEQ multiplex PCR, the repertoire was profiled, and TCRdb retains in-frame clones only, with some absent. The sample records tens of thousands of clones, more than 90% being singletons. Sequenced sample: peripheral blood. These receptors all come from a man aged 50 to 60 with COVID-19, enrolled during active disease.

CDR3 amino acids: CASSLAGGMYEQYF. The CDR3 DNA is TGTGCCAGCAGCTTGGCGGGAGGGATGTACGAGCAGTACTTC. This chain connects TRBV5-5 to TRBJ2-7; 8 bases align to TRBD2. V lost 0 bases and J lost 4; bases outside the gene matches: 3. CDR1 and CDR2 from the germline V gene are SGHKS and YYEKEE (reference sequence). This CDR3 region has 14 residues.

V usage is TRBV5-1 and J usage is TRBJ2-5; weak D call: TRBD1 (5 bases). The CDR3 totals 13 residues. V was clipped by 5 bases and J by 1 base, with 9 bases between them. In germline, CDR1 is SGHRS, CDR2 YFSETQ. The CDR3 protein is CASSWTPQETQYF. In DNA form, the CDR3 reads TGCGCCAGCAGTTGGACACCCCAAGAGACCCAGTACTTC.